The clone carrying this TCR beta chain was recorded at least ten times. The sequenced template was RNA, covering the TCR beta CDR3 region. RT-PCR in the first round used HTBI primers; a second-round multiplex PCR followed. TCRdb fed the multiplex PCR reads into MiXCR, producing one record per CDR3 protein. Among 450,000 to 600,000 distinct CDR3 sequences listed, roughly 39% were seen once. This record belongs to a study of Graves' ophthalmopathy and Graves' hyperthyroidism. Germline trimming cut 0 bases from V and 1 base from J; bases unmatched to any gene: 6. This CDR3 spans 18 amino acids. Germline CDR1 reads SNHLY; CDR2 reads FYNNEI.

This TCR came from an adult man with Graves' hyperthyroidism. The sample consisted of peripheral blood or thyroid tissue (not recorded which). The chain carries TRBV2 and TRBJ2-5; 12 nucleotides line up with TRBD2. The CDR3 DNA sequence: TGTGCCAGCAGTGAAGCGCTTCGACTAGCGGGGGCCCAAGAGACCCAGTACTTC. Its translation is CASSEALRLAGAQETQYF. The whole variable domain, filled in from reference TRBV2 and TRBJ2-5, reads EPEVTQTPSHQVTQMGQEVILRCVPISNHLYFYWYRQILGQKVEFLVSFYNNEISEKSEIFDDQFSVERPDGSNFTLKIRSTKLEDSAMYFCASSEALRLAGAQETQYFGPGTRLLVL.